The 18 T cell receptor beta chains below were found in one sample sequenced in a study of blood T cell repertoires in COVID-19. Clones were sequenced by immunoSEQ multiplex PCR, and TCRdb holds only the in-frame ones, with some missing. The table shows some 200,000 clones, with roughly 80% occurring only once. Sequencing was done on a sample of PBMCs or T cells enriched from blood (not recorded which). The receptors were gathered from a man aged 40-49 years who had recovered from COVID-19.

The rearrangement joins TRBV18 to TRBJ2-5; perhaps TRBD2 as D (5 bases). The CDR3 length is 13 residues. Germline V gene sequence: CDR1 KGHSH, CDR2 LQKENI. V was pared by 4 bases and J by 4 bases, with 10 bases between. The CDR3 region has the DNA TGTGCCAGCTCACTGCGGGCCCGAGAGACCCAGTACTTC. It translates to CASSLRARETQYF.

This chain uses TRBV6-2 or TRBV6-3 with TRBJ2-3, with 9 bases lining up with TRBD2. This CDR3 has 16 residues. Germline V gene sequence: CDR1 MNHEY, CDR2 SVGEGT. With V trimmed by 4 bases and J by 2 bases, 7 bases remained unmatched. CDR3 nucleotide sequence: TGTGCCAGCAGTTTTCGACTAGCGGATAACACAGATACGCAGTATTTT. It specifies CASSFRLADNTDTQYF.

This clone was observed a handful of times. The chain combines TRBV7-3 with TRBJ1-1; D is unresolved. The CDR3 has 14 residues. The V and J ends lost 3 bases and 1 base respectively, with 9 bases between them. Germline values: CDR1 SGHTA, CDR2 FQGTGA. The CDR3 is CASSFAAQNTEAFF. Written as DNA, the CDR3 is TGTGCCAGCAGCTTTGCAGCGCAGAACACTGAAGCTTTCTTT.

The chain joins TRBV12-3 or TRBV12-4 to TRBJ1-1; D unclear. V lost 8 bases and J lost 0, with 7 bases in between. This CDR3 has 12 residues. The CDR3 DNA follows: TGTGCCAGCGGCCGGGTGAACACTGAAGCTTTCTTT. Translation gives CASGRVNTEAFF.

The chain joins TRBV10-3 to TRBJ2-7; D might be TRBD2 (5 bases). Germline V CDR1 and CDR2: ENHRY, SYGVKD. The CDR3 runs 14 residues. With 2 bases removed from V and 6 bases from J, the gap between germline ends came to 14 bases. This CDR3 is CAISEERAGTEQYV. In DNA form, the CDR3 reads TGTGCCATCAGTGAGGAGAGGGCGGGTACCGAGCAGTACGTC.

This clone was counted only a few times. The chain couples TRBV7-3 to TRBJ2-3; 8 bases are a match to TRBD2. The CDR3 is 15 amino acids. J was trimmed by 5 bases and V by 5 bases; bases with no gene match: 9. Germline lookup yields CDR1 SGHTA and CDR2 FQGTGA. The CDR3 protein is CASSHSAGAVDTQYF. The CDR3 DNA reads TGTGCCAGCAGCCACTCAGCGGGAGCTGTAGATACGCAGTATTTT.

V gene TRBV29-1 combines with J gene TRBJ2-1, with TRBD2 identical over 9 bases. The CDR3 sequence is 13 residues long. Per the germline V gene, CDR1 is SQVTM and CDR2 is ANQGSEA. V was pared by 7 bases and J by 4 bases, with 5 bases of the junction left unmatched. DNA of the CDR3: TGCAGCGCCAGACTAGCGGTATACAATGAGCAGTTCTTC. It codes for CSARLAVYNEQFF.

The chain combines TRBV6-5 with TRBJ1-1, with D hard to call. V was clipped by 8 bases and J by 4 bases, with 17 bases between them. Per the germline V gene, CDR1 is MNHEY and CDR2 is SVGAGI. The CDR3 contains 14 residues. The chain's CDR3 is CASPPVGWVTEAFF. Here the CDR3 DNA reads TGTGCCAGCCCCCCCGTCGGGTGGGTCACTGAAGCTTTCTTT.

The chain links TRBV6-1 to TRBJ1-5; tentative D call: TRBD1 (5 bases). Germline CDR1 MNHNS, CDR2 SASEGT. Trimming took 2 bases from V and 2 from J, leaving 13 bases between them. The CDR3 runs 16 residues. For the CDR3, the DNA is TGTGCCAGCAGTGAAAGGGGCCTAGGGGGCAATCAGCCCCAGCATTTT. This sequence encodes CASSERGLGGNQPQHF.

The rearrangement links TRBV5-1 to TRBJ2-5; 14 bases line up with TRBD2. CDR1 and CDR2 (germline): SGHRS, YFSETQ. V lost 3 bases, J lost 4 bases, and 5 bases stayed unmatched. The CDR3 covers 16 residues. In DNA, the CDR3 is TGCGCCAGCAGCTCGGGACTAGCGGGAGTAGGAGAGACCCAGTACTTC. It yields the protein CASSSGLAGVGETQYF.

The chain recombines TRBV27 with TRBJ2-6; 9 positions agree with TRBD1. CDR3 size: 17 residues. Germline CDR1 MNHEY, CDR2 SMNVEV (reference sequence). The V and J ends lost 6 bases and 0 bases, in that order; junction bases with no gene match: 6. The CDR3 DNA follows: TGTGCCAGCAGCCCCGGGACAGGGACCTCTGGGGCCAACGTCCTGACTTTC. This codes for CASSPGTGTSGANVLTF. The full variable domain, rest sourced from reference TRBV27 and TRBJ2-6, is EAQVTQNPRYLITVTGKKLTVTCSQNMNHEYMSWYRQDPGLGLRQIYYSMNVEVTDKGDVPEGYKVSRKEKRNFPLILESPSPNQTSLYFCASSPGTGTSGANVLTFGAGSRLTVL.

The V and J genes are TRBV4-3 and TRBJ1-2, with a tentative D call TRBD1 (5 bases). Per the germline V gene, CDR1 is LGHNA and CDR2 is YSLEER. CDR3 size: 17 residues. V dropped 1 base and J dropped 6 bases, with 21 bases sitting between them. In nucleotides, the CDR3 is TGCGCCAGCAGCCAAGGCCGAAACGGGGGGGGGTCCAATGGCTACACCTTC. It specifies CASSQGRNGGGSNGYTF.

J is TRBJ2-1 and V is TRBV5-1; D unclear. Trimming pared 1 base from V and 10 bases from J, leaving 6 bases between. The CDR3 runs to 11 residues. Per the germline V gene, CDR1 is SGHRS and CDR2 is YFSETQ. CDR3 sequence: CASSLIQEQFF. CDR3 coding DNA: TGCGCCAGCAGCTTGATTCAGGAGCAGTTCTTC. Drawing the rest from reference TRBV5-1 and TRBJ2-1, the complete variable domain is KAGVTQTPRYLIKTRGQQVTLSCSPISGHRSVSWYQQTPGQGLQFLFEYFSETQRNKGNFPGRFSGRQFSNSRSEMNVSTLELGDSALYLCASSLIQEQFFGPGTRLTVL.

The CDR3 coding sequence is TGTGCCGTTAACCGTGGAGGCAAAGAGCAGTACTTC. Amino acids: CAVNRGGKEQYF. The J gene is TRBJ2-7, the V gene TRBV30; tentatively, D is TRBD2 (5 bases). Trimming removed 8 bases at V and 7 bases at J, with 18 bases between. Germline V gives CDR1 GTSNPN, CDR2 SVGIG (reference sequence). The CDR3 totals 12 residues.

The chain combines TRBV27 with TRBJ1-2; 10 nucleotides align to TRBD1. This CDR3 is built from 15 residues. V was clipped by 5 bases and J by 4 bases; unmatched bases: 7. Germline V gene lookup returns CDR1 MNHEY and CDR2 SMNVEV (reference sequence). The CDR3: CASSQRDRGGYGYTF. The CDR3 DNA reads TGTGCCAGCAGTCAGAGGGACAGGGGAGGCTATGGCTACACCTTC.

This clone appeared a few times. The chain is built from TRBV11-1 and TRBJ2-7, with D possibly being TRBD2 (6 bases). CDR1 and CDR2 from the germline V gene are SGHAT and FQDESV (reference sequence). This CDR3 has 14 residues. V lost 1 base to trimming and J lost 4 bases, with 11 bases between them. The CDR3 DNA sequence: TGTGCCAGCAGCTTAGTTCCCGGAGGGTACGAGCAGTACGTC. Translation: CASSLVPGGYEQYV.

V usage is TRBV4-2 and J usage is TRBJ2-2; 8 bases agree with TRBD1. This CDR3 region has 15 residues. Trimming at V came to 3 bases and at J to 7 bases, leaving 7 bases not matched to a gene. Germline V gives CDR1 LGHNA, CDR2 YNFKEQ. CDR3 nucleotide sequence: TGTGCCAGCAGCCAGCCGGACAGGGCGATCGGGGAGCTGTTTTTT. This gives the protein CASSQPDRAIGELFF.

The J gene is TRBJ2-3, the V gene TRBV10-3, with TRBD2 as a possible D gene (7 bases). Trimming shortened V by 10 bases and J by 1 base, and 18 bases separated the two germline ends. The CDR3 runs to 15 residues. Germline-derived CDR1 and CDR2 are ENHRY and SYGVKD. Here the CDR3 reads CATKPAGGRTDTQYF. In nucleotides, the CDR3 is TGTGCCACGAAACCGGCCGGGGGGCGCACAGATACGCAGTATTTT.